This T cell receptor beta chain was captured in a study of T cells in Graves' hyperthyroidism and ophthalmopathy. Study-level findings and limits: Among thyroid clonotypes expanded above 0.001, most also appeared in blood.

This clonotype has more than one count but fewer than ten. Its specificity is unknown. It was uncontrolled infection, other autoimmune disease, pregnancy or lactation that excluded patients. The study based diagnoses on clinical symptoms, serum thyroxine and TRAb, thyroid ultrasound and orbital computed tomography. RNA transcripts gave rise to amplified TCR beta CDR3 regions. Researchers ran a first-round RT-PCR on the TCR CDR3 using the HTBI primer set. Via MiXCR, TCRdb re-called the multiplex PCR reads, giving one row per CDR3 protein. The sample includes 480,000 or so distinct CDR3 sequences, about 46% of them seen just once. Germline V gene data show CDR1 as ENHRY and CDR2 as SYGVKD. This CDR3 is built from 13 residues. The ends were cut back, 4 bases at V and 8 bases at J, with 14 bases in the middle.

Sequences were obtained from peripheral blood or thyroid tissue (not recorded which). The source is an adult woman with Graves' disease, either hyperthyroidism or ophthalmopathy (not recorded which). The chain uses TRBV10-3 and TRBJ1-2; tentatively, D is TRBD1 (6 bases). Here the CDR3 DNA reads TGTGCCATCAGTGGAGCCGGGGGCAACGGCTACACCTTC. This gives the protein CAISGAGGNGYTF.